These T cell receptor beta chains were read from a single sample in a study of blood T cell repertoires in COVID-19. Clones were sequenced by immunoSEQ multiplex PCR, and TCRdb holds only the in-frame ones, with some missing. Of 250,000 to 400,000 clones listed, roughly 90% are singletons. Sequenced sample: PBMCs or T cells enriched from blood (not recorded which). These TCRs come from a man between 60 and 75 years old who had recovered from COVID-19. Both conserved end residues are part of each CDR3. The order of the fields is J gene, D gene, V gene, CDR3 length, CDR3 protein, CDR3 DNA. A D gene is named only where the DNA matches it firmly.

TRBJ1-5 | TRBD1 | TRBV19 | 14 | CASSPDRVEQPQHF | TGTGCCAGTAGTCCGGACAGGGTAGAACAGCCCCAGCATTTT
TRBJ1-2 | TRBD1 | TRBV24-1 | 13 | CATSDSQGGGYTF | TGTGCCACCAGTGATTCGCAGGGGGGTGGCTACACCTTC
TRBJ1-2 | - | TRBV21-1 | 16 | CASTVPRTGEDYGYTF | TGTGCCAGCACCGTCCCACGGACGGGGGAGGACTATGGCTACACCTTC
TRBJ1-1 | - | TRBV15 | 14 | CATSRDIRGNEAFF | TGTGCCACCAGCAGAGATATTAGGGGAAATGAAGCTTTCTTT
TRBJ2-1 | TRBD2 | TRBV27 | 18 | CASSLSTSGEGSYNEQFF | TGTGCCAGCAGTTTATCAACTAGCGGAGAAGGGTCCTACAATGAGCAGTTCTTC
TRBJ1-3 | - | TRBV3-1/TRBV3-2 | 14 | CASSQGTTGNTIYF | TGTGCCAGCAGCCAAGGGACAACTGGAAACACCATATATTTT
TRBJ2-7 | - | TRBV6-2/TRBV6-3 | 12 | CASSYTFYEQYF | TGTGCCAGCAGTTATACATTCTACGAGCAGTACTTC
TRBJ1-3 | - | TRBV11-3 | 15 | CASSLEGLPSETIYF | TGTGCCAGCAGCTTAGAGGGGCTGCCCAGCGAGACCATATATTTT
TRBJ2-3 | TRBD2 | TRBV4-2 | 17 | CASSQDGTSGSTDTQYF | TGTGCCAGCAGCCAAGATGGGACTAGCGGGAGCACAGATACGCAGTATTTT
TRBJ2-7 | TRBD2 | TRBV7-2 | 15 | CASSPSGGSGGEQYF | TGTGCCAGCAGCCCTAGCGGGGGGTCGGGCGGCGAGCAGTACTTC
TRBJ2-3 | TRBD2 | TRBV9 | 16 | CASSPTGLAGGDTQYF | TGTGCCAGCAGCCCAACGGGACTAGCGGGAGGAGATACGCAGTATTTT
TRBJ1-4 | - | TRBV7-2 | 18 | CASSPGGTRGATNEKLFF | TGTGCCAGCAGCCCCGGCGGGACGCGCGGTGCAACTAATGAAAAACTGTTTTTT
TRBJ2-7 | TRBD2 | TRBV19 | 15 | CASNSGASGAYEQYF | TGTGCCAGTAACTCTGGGGCTAGCGGAGCCTACGAGCAGTACTTC
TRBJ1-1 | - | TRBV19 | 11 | CASTGWTEAFF | TGTGCCAGTACCGGGTGGACTGAAGCTTTCTTT
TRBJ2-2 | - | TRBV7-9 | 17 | CASSSPSTGPNDGELFF | TGTGCCAGCAGCTCCCCCTCGACGGGTCCGAATGACGGGGAGCTGTTTTTT
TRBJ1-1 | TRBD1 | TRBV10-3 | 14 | CAIKTTGGNAEAFF | TGTGCCATCAAAACAACAGGGGGCAACGCTGAAGCTTTCTTT